Below, 30 T cell receptor beta chains from the same sample are listed, as sequenced in a study of shared T cell receptors in the human thymus. TCRdb's table, derived via immunoSEQ multiplex PCR, lists solely in-frame clones and lacks some. In the table there are more than 550,000 clones, approximately 85% of which are singletons. Another study also made use of these data, one on human thymus T cells.

The sample was thymocytes. The receptors were sampled from a girl under three years old with a congenital heart defect.

This rearrangement joins TRBV5-4 to TRBJ2-7; the match to TRBD1 covers 8 bases. J gave up 2 bases and V 1 base, and 8 bases lay outside the gene matches. CDR1 and CDR2 (germline): SGHNT, YYREEE (reference sequence). The CDR3 totals 16 residues. CDR3 region: CASSLLGTGYTYEQYF. The CDR3 region has the DNA TGTGCCAGCAGCTTGTTGGGGACAGGATATACCTACGAGCAGTACTTC.

V and J are TRBV4-1 and TRBJ2-7, with D tentatively TRBD1 (5 bases). Trimming removed 6 bases at V and 2 bases at J, with 17 bases between. CDR3 length equals 15 residues. Germline assignment: CDR1 MGHRA and CDR2 YSYEKL. The DNA of the CDR3 is TGCGCCAGCAGGCGGACAAGTTCTCCAACCTACGAGCAGTACTTC. Amino acid sequence: CASRRTSSPTYEQYF.

The rearrangement joins TRBV7-8 to TRBJ2-3; 14 nucleotides match TRBD2. V lost 5 bases, J lost 3 bases, and 10 bases stayed unmatched. Germline V gives CDR1 SGHVS, CDR2 FQNEAQ. CDR3 length: 18 amino acids. The CDR3 spells CASSQSRLAGGPTDTQYF. CDR3 nucleotides: TGTGCCAGCAGCCAAAGCAGACTAGCGGGGGGGCCTACAGATACGCAGTATTTT.

This clone was picked up a small number of times. CDR3 DNA: TGTGCCAGCAGTCCTAGCGGGGGGGAACACACAGATACGCAGTATTTT. Residues: CASSPSGGEHTDTQYF. The V gene is TRBV2, the J gene TRBJ2-3; 12 bases are shared with TRBD2. J lost 2 bases, V lost 5 bases, and 5 bases had no gene match. The CDR3 is 16 amino acids. CDR1 is SNHLY and CDR2 is FYNNEI in the germline V gene.

The chain joins TRBV10-3 to TRBJ1-2; a weak D match, TRBD1 (5 bases). The germline gives CDR1 ENHRY, CDR2 SYGVKD. The CDR3 totals 18 residues. Trimming stripped 7 bases from V and 2 bases from J, with 26 bases between. The CDR3 loop is CAITPFSAGPSTNYGYTF. CDR3 coding DNA: TGTGCCATCACCCCCTTCTCGGCAGGGCCTTCGACGAACTATGGCTACACCTTC.

CDR3 sequence reads: CASSEVVRGDYGYTF. The CDR3 DNA reads TGTGCCAGCAGTGAAGTGGTCAGGGGAGACTATGGCTACACCTTC. The chain uses TRBV6-1 and TRBJ1-2, with D perhaps TRBD1 (6 bases). The CDR3 sequence is 15 residues long. Trimming took 1 base from V and 3 from J, leaving 12 bases between them. Germline lookup yields CDR1 MNHNS and CDR2 SASEGT.

V is TRBV7-6 and J is TRBJ1-3; the match to TRBD1 covers 7 bases. The CDR3 contains 18 residues. Germline CDR1 is SGHVS and CDR2 is FNYEAQ. V lost 1 base, J lost 0 bases, and 9 bases stayed unmatched. In DNA, the CDR3 is TGTGCCAGCAGCTTAGGAGAGGGGGCGCCCCGCTCTGGAAACACCATATATTTT. This encodes CASSLGEGAPRSGNTIYF.

The genes are TRBV11-1 and TRBJ2-3, with a possible D match to TRBD2 (7 bases). Per germline, CDR1 SGHAT and CDR2 FQDESV (reference sequence). V was pared by 4 bases and J by 2 bases, with 19 bases between. This CDR3 spans 17 amino acids. This CDR3 reads CASSSTFRRGPTDTQYF. CDR3 bases: TGTGCCAGCAGCTCAACCTTTAGGCGGGGGCCCACAGATACGCAGTATTTT. Based on the CDR3 plus reference TRBV11-1 and TRBJ2-3, the full variable domain is EAEVAQSPRYKITEKSQAVAFWCDPISGHATLYWYRQILGQGPELLVQFQDESVVDDSQLPKDRFSAERLKGVDSTLKIQPAELGDSAMYLCASSSTFRRGPTDTQYFGPGTRLTVL.

The CDR3 DNA follows: TGTGCCAGCAGCCTAGGACTAGCCGGTCCCGGGTCCTACGAGCAGTACTTC. This encodes CASSLGLAGPGSYEQYF. V usage is TRBV5-6 and J usage is TRBJ2-7, with TRBD2 matching 8 bases. The germline V gene has CDR1 SGHDT and CDR2 YYEEEE. CDR3 length equals 17 residues. The J segment lost 1 base and the V segment lost 4 bases, leaving 13 bases of the junction unmatched.

The chain couples TRBV7-2 to TRBJ1-5, with 7 bases aligning to TRBD1. The CDR3 sequence is 14 residues long. Germline loops: CDR1 SGHTA, CDR2 FQGNSA. V was clipped by 5 bases and J by 9 bases; unmatched bases: 10. In nucleotides, the CDR3 is TGTGCCAGCAGCGCACACAGGGGACATGGGCCCCAGCATTTT. Protein sequence: CASSAHRGHGPQHF.

The rearrangement joins TRBV4-1 to TRBJ1-2; maybe TRBD1 (5 bases). Germline V CDR1 and CDR2: MGHRA, YSYEKL. The length of the CDR3 is 16 residues. Trimming shortened V by 1 base and J by 3 bases, and 15 bases separated the two germline ends. Here the CDR3 DNA reads TGCGCCAGCAGCCAAGTAATCCGGGGGAAAGACTATGGCTACACCTTC. Translating it yields CASSQVIRGKDYGYTF.

The chain joins TRBV9 to TRBJ1-4; the match to TRBD1 covers 10 bases. CDR1 is SGDLS, CDR2 YYNGEE, per germline. This CDR3 spans 15 amino acids. J gave up 11 bases and V 4 bases, and 11 bases lay outside the gene matches. The CDR3 DNA sequence: TGTGCCAGCAGCCCCGGGACAGGGGACATGAGGAAACTGTTTTTT. Its protein is CASSPGTGDMRKLFF.

The gene calls are TRBV14 and TRBJ1-6; 7 bases fit TRBD1. CDR1 and CDR2 (germline): SGHDN, FVKESK. Germline trimming cut 1 base from V and 10 bases from J; bases unmatched to any gene: 10. The CDR3 is 16 amino acids. CDR3 sequence (DNA): TGTGCCAGCAGCCAAGGCCGGGGACAGCCTCCCTCACCCCTCCACTTT. Amino acids: CASSQGRGQPPSPLHF. The full variable domain, in which reference TRBV14 and TRBJ1-6 provide the parts outside the CDR3, is EAGVTQFPSHSVIEKGQTVTLRCDPISGHDNLYWYRRVMGKEIKFLLHFVKESKQDESGMPNNRFLAERTGGTYSTLKVQPAELEDSGVYFCASSQGRGQPPSPLHFGNGTRLTVT.

The V gene is TRBV28, the J gene TRBJ1-2; 7 bases are a match to TRBD1. The CDR3 has 13 residues. The germline CDR1 and CDR2 sequences are MDHEN and SYDVKM. V lost 8 bases to trimming and J lost 7 bases; unmatched junction nucleotides: 10. As DNA, the CDR3 is TGTGCCAGCGCTAACAGGGGATCGTGTGGCTACACCTTC. Translated, it gives CASANRGSCGYTF.

This sequence joins TRBV14 and TRBJ2-2, with a tentative D call TRBD1 (6 bases). The V gene's germline CDR1 is SGHDN and CDR2 FVKESK. This CDR3 is 13 amino acids long. Trimming took 2 bases from V and 6 from J, leaving 7 bases between them. For the CDR3, the DNA is TGTGCCAGCAGCCAAACAGGGCCCGGGGAGCTGTTTTTT. Its translation is CASSQTGPGELFF. The whole variable domain, filled in from reference TRBV14 and TRBJ2-2, reads EAGVTQFPSHSVIEKGQTVTLRCDPISGHDNLYWYRRVMGKEIKFLLHFVKESKQDESGMPNNRFLAERTGGTYSTLKVQPAELEDSGVYFCASSQTGPGELFFGEGSRLTVL.

The chain has TRBV7-8 and TRBJ1-5; tentatively, D is TRBD1 (6 bases). The CDR3 runs to 15 residues. V was clipped by 1 base and J by 5 bases, with 12 bases between them. Germline CDR1 SGHVS, CDR2 FQNEAQ. The CDR3 loop reads CASSLGHREYQPQHF. In DNA form, the CDR3 reads TGTGCCAGCAGCTTAGGACACAGGGAGTATCAGCCCCAGCATTTT.

Notes on this clone: One end of the junction does not line up with germline, which may come from a read error. The sample holds other DNA sequences that translate to the same CDR3. V and J are TRBV28 and TRBJ2-7; 7 bases match TRBD2. The CDR3 runs 18 residues. CDR1 is MDHEN and CDR2 is SYDVKM in the germline V gene. This CDR3 is CASSLRTVEGRGVYEQYF. In DNA form, the CDR3 reads TGCGCCAGCAGTTTACGAACAGTAGAAGGGAGGGGTGTCTACGAGCAGTACTTC.

This chain joins TRBV10-2 and TRBJ2-1; 8 nucleotides agree with TRBD2. CDR1 is WSHSY, CDR2 SAAADI, per germline. After removal of 6 bases from V and 0 bases from J, the junction contained 10 bases not matched to a gene. CDR3 length: 17 amino acids. CDR3 nucleotide sequence: TGCGCCAGCAGCCCTCCACTAGCGGCTAGCTCCTACAATGAGCAGTTCTTC. Encoded protein: CASSPPLAASSYNEQFF.

This chain joins TRBV5-6 and TRBJ1-2; 7 nucleotides agree with TRBD1. V lost 5 bases to trimming and J lost 5 bases; unmatched junction nucleotides: 6. The germline CDR1 and CDR2 sequences are SGHDT and YYEEEE. This CDR3 region has 13 residues. The CDR3 nucleotides are TGTGCCAGCAGAGAGGGGGCAAGGTATGGCTACACCTTC. Amino acids: CASREGARYGYTF.

This chain joins TRBV9 and TRBJ2-7; TRBD1 is a possible D gene (6 bases). Per the germline V gene, CDR1 is SGDLS and CDR2 is YYNGEE. Trimming removed 0 bases from V and 4 bases from J, with 17 bases in between. This CDR3 contains 16 residues. The CDR3 here is CASSVAAAGAGYEQYF. The CDR3 DNA reads TGTGCCAGCAGCGTAGCTGCCGCAGGGGCTGGTTACGAGCAGTACTTC.

The genes are TRBV5-6 and TRBJ1-2; possibly TRBD1 for D (5 bases). Germline V gene data show CDR1 as SGHDT and CDR2 as YYEEEE. The CDR3 spans 13 residues. Deletions cut 3 bases from V and 8 bases from J, with 14 bases between. This CDR3 is CASSCQGAGGYTF. In DNA, the CDR3 is TGTGCCAGCAGCTGTCAGGGCGCGGGGGGCTACACCTTC.

V and J are TRBV29-1 and TRBJ1-2; 7 bases align to TRBD1. The trim removed 1 base at V and 6 bases at J, leaving 14 bases unmatched. CDR3 length: 16 residues. Per the germline V gene, CDR1 is SQVTM and CDR2 is ANQGSEA. The CDR3 loop is CSVEAGTGTTGNGYTF. Here the CDR3 DNA reads TGCAGCGTTGAAGCGGGAACGGGGACGACAGGGAATGGCTACACCTTC.

The gene calls are TRBV4-1 and TRBJ1-1; perhaps TRBD1 as D (6 bases). The V and J ends lost 0 bases and 3 bases respectively, with 8 bases between them. CDR3 size: 14 residues. CDR1 and CDR2 (germline): MGHRA, YSYEKL. As DNA, the CDR3 is TGCGCCAGCAGCCAAGAGGACAGTGACACTGAAGCTTTCTTT. Its translation: CASSQEDSDTEAFF.

About this clone itself: The same CDR3 also results from other DNA sequences found in this sample. The CDR3 region is CASSEQGWNEQYF. The CDR3 DNA sequence: TGTGCCAGCAGTGAGCAGGGGTGGAACGAGCAGTACTTC. The chain combines TRBV6-1 with TRBJ2-7, with a weak D call TRBD1 (6 bases). CDR3 size: 13 residues. Trimming cost V 3 bases and J 5 bases, with 11 bases left between them. Germline CDR1 MNHNS, CDR2 SASEGT.

This clone was seen more than once but under ten times. The rearrangement joins TRBV28 to TRBJ2-7; tentatively, D is TRBD2 (7 bases). Trimming removed 5 bases at V and 7 bases at J, with 24 bases between. This CDR3 has 16 amino acids. Germline lookup yields CDR1 MDHEN and CDR2 SYDVKM. The CDR3 spells CASSLTRVGGAGEQYF. DNA of the CDR3: TGTGCCAGCAGTCTTACGAGGGTTGGGGGGGCGGGTGAGCAGTACTTC.

This clone was observed a single time. The rearrangement uses TRBV5-1 and TRBJ1-3; no reliable D call. Germline CDR1 is SGHRS and CDR2 is YFSETQ. V shed 0 bases and J shed 0 bases, with 13 bases lying between them. The CDR3 spans 17 residues. CDR3 sequence reads: CASSLGPILYSGNTIYF. The CDR3 nucleotides read TGCGCCAGCAGCTTGGGCCCGATCCTCTACTCTGGAAACACCATATATTTT.

This clone was counted only a few times. This rearrangement joins TRBV29-1 to TRBJ1-1, with D unclear. Trimming left V 4 bases short and J 0 bases short, with 12 bases between. Germline-derived CDR1 and CDR2 are SQVTM and ANQGSEA. This CDR3 region has 14 residues. The chain's CDR3 is CSVASTEMNTEAFF. CDR3 bases: TGCAGCGTTGCGTCGACTGAGATGAACACTGAAGCTTTCTTT.

The chain recombines TRBV19 with TRBJ2-1; D unresolved. Germline V lookup: CDR1 LNHDA, CDR2 SQIVND (reference sequence). The CDR3 length is 14 residues. Trimming cost V 3 bases and J 5 bases, with 11 bases left between them. The CDR3 bases are TGTGCCAGTAGTATTAAAATTGGCCACAATGAGCAGTTCTTC. Translated: CASSIKIGHNEQFF.

The V and J genes are TRBV9 and TRBJ2-2, with a weak D call TRBD1 (6 bases). The germline V and J ends were trimmed by 7 bases and 0 bases, with 16 bases remaining between them. Per germline, CDR1 SGDLS and CDR2 YYNGEE. The CDR3 is made up of 16 amino acids. CDR3 loop: CASYQGGETNTGELFF. The CDR3, as DNA: TGTGCCAGCTATCAAGGGGGAGAAACGAACACCGGGGAGCTGTTTTTT.

The chain recombines TRBV6-5 with TRBJ2-2, with TRBD1 matching 7 bases. Per the germline V gene, CDR1 is MNHEY and CDR2 is SVGAGI. V lost 6 bases and J lost 3; bases outside the gene matches: 7. The CDR3 covers 15 residues. In DNA form, the CDR3 reads TGTGCCAGCAGACAAGGGGACAGAGACACCGGGGAGCTGTTTTTT. Translated: CASRQGDRDTGELFF.